A single sample is the source of the 24 T cell receptor beta chains below, sequenced in a study of technical replicates of blood from several donors. The data were produced by immunoSEQ multiplex PCR, yet TCRdb's version contains in-frame clones alone and is incomplete. This table has tens of thousands of clones, roughly nine tenths appearing once. What was sequenced was T cells isolated from PBMCs. The receptors come from a human donor in good health.

V is TRBV29-1 and J is TRBJ2-1; 12 nucleotides align to TRBD2. Unmatched junction bases numbered 12, after V lost 5 bases and J lost 7 bases. Germline V CDR1 and CDR2: SQVTM, ANQGSEA. The length of the CDR3 is 16 residues. CDR3 sequence reads: CSVTKYRLAGVNEQFF. In DNA, the CDR3 is TGCAGCGTTACCAAATATAGACTAGCGGGAGTTAATGAGCAGTTCTTC.

The rearrangement links TRBV29-1 to TRBJ2-2; 7 positions match TRBD2. This CDR3 has 16 amino acids. Germline trimming cut 6 bases from V and 0 bases from J; bases unmatched to any gene: 10. Germline V CDR1 and CDR2: SQVTM, ANQGSEA. This CDR3 is CSVKSRLAANTGELFF. The CDR3, as DNA: TGCAGCGTGAAAAGCAGGCTAGCGGCGAACACCGGGGAGCTGTTTTTT.

The chain employs TRBV10-2 and TRBJ2-7; no definite D call. CDR1 WSHSY and CDR2 SAAADI come from the germline V gene. Trimming shortened V by 1 base and J by 6 bases, and 13 bases separated the two germline ends. The CDR3 has 14 residues. The CDR3 nucleotides read TGCGCCAGCAGTGAGTGGATACAATCAGGCGAGCAGTACTTC. Translating gives CASSEWIQSGEQYF.

V usage is TRBV5-1 and J usage is TRBJ2-7; 8 positions match TRBD1. Germline-derived CDR1 and CDR2 are SGHRS and YFSETQ. V shed 3 bases, J shed 2 bases, and the junction held 16 bases outside the gene matches. The CDR3 totals 18 residues. The CDR3 bases are TGCGCCAGCAGCTCTAGGGACAGGTGGGTCGGGGCCACCTACGAGCAGTACTTC. This translates into CASSSRDRWVGATYEQYF.

The rearrangement uses TRBV28 and TRBJ2-3; 9 positions agree with TRBD2. Germline V CDR1 and CDR2: MDHEN, SYDVKM. V was pared by 6 bases and J by 5 bases, with 12 bases of the junction left unmatched. CDR3 size: 16 residues. The CDR3 DNA follows: TGTGCCAGCAGCCCGACGGGACTAGCATTAGGAGATACGCAGTATTTT. This encodes CASSPTGLALGDTQYF.

The V and J genes are TRBV5-8 and TRBJ1-2, with D possibly being TRBD1 (5 bases). V dropped 5 bases and J dropped 2 bases, with 19 bases sitting between them. This CDR3 spans 16 amino acids. CDR1 and CDR2 from the germline V gene are SGHTS and YDEGEE. CDR3 protein: CASSQAPGRWNYGYTF. Here the CDR3 DNA reads TGTGCCAGCAGTCAGGCCCCAGGGAGGTGGAACTATGGCTACACCTTC.

In its sample, this clone was seen once. The chain has TRBV4-1 and TRBJ2-1, with TRBD2 identical over 10 bases. CDR3 length: 17 residues. Germline trimming cut 0 bases from V and 6 bases from J; bases unmatched to any gene: 8. Germline CDR1 and CDR2: MGHRA and YSYEKL. CDR3 sequence reads: CASSQDWASGRSNEQFF. CDR3 in DNA: TGCGCCAGCAGCCAAGATTGGGCTAGCGGGAGATCCAATGAGCAGTTCTTC.

The gene calls are TRBV25-1 and TRBJ2-7, with D hard to call. Looked up from germline, CDR1 is MGHDK and CDR2 is SYGVNS. The CDR3 contains 14 residues. V lost 5 bases to trimming and J lost 6 bases, with 17 bases between them. The CDR3, as DNA: TGTGCCAGCAGTAACTCCCGAGGATCTCTCGAGCAGTACTTC. As protein: CASSNSRGSLEQYF.

This rearrangement joins TRBV28 to TRBJ1-2; 7 bases line up with TRBD1. J gave up 5 bases and V 5 bases, and 8 bases lay outside the gene matches. This CDR3 has 14 residues. CDR1 and CDR2 (germline): MDHEN, SYDVKM. The CDR3 here is CASSPTGLGYGYTF. CDR3 DNA: TGTGCCAGCAGTCCGACAGGGCTAGGGTATGGCTACACCTTC.

V usage is TRBV5-4 and J usage is TRBJ2-7, with 8 bases aligning to TRBD2. This CDR3 contains 15 residues. The trim removed 1 base at V and 0 bases at J, leaving 3 bases unmatched. The germline V gene encodes CDR1 SGHNT and CDR2 YYREEE (reference sequence). CDR3 bases: TGTGCCAGCAGCTTGAGAAGCGGGAGCTCCTACGAGCAGTACTTC. It translates to CASSLRSGSSYEQYF.

The gene calls are TRBV4-1 and TRBJ1-2; D gene uncertain. Germline V lookup: CDR1 MGHRA, CDR2 YSYEKL. Trimming took off 0 bases at V and 3 bases at J, with 14 bases between the two ends. This CDR3 contains 16 residues. The CDR3 sequence is CASSQDKASMYYGYTF. In nucleotides, the CDR3 is TGCGCCAGCAGCCAAGATAAAGCTTCTATGTACTATGGCTACACCTTC.

The CDR3 coding sequence is TGTGCCAGCCGAACGGGGGGGCCTCTCAATGAGCAGTTCTTC. Encoded protein: CASRTGGPLNEQFF. The rearrangement uses TRBV6-1 and TRBJ2-1; 8 bases map to TRBD2. The CDR3 runs to 14 residues. Per germline, CDR1 MNHNS and CDR2 SASEGT. J gave up 6 bases and V 8 bases, and 9 bases lay outside the gene matches.

This chain connects TRBV7-9 to TRBJ1-4; 7 bases align to TRBD1. The germline V gene encodes CDR1 SEHNR and CDR2 FQNEAQ (reference sequence). There are 14 residues in the CDR3. V dropped 6 bases and J dropped 5; count of bases not matched to a gene: 6. This CDR3 is CASSPTGLNEKLFF. The CDR3 DNA sequence: TGTGCCAGCAGTCCGACAGGGCTCAATGAAAAACTGTTTTTT.

V gene TRBV2 combines with J gene TRBJ2-2; D is unresolved. V dropped 6 bases and J dropped 0 bases, with 5 bases sitting between them. Germline loops: CDR1 SNHLY, CDR2 FYNNEI. The CDR3 sequence is 13 residues long. The CDR3 sequence: CASRATNTGELFF. The CDR3 DNA reads TGTGCCAGCAGGGCAACGAACACCGGGGAGCTGTTTTTT. Variable domain in full (rest from reference TRBV2 and TRBJ2-2): EPEVTQTPSHQVTQMGQEVILRCVPISNHLYFYWYRQILGQKVEFLVSFYNNEISEKSEIFDDQFSVERPDGSNFTLKIRSTKLEDSAMYFCASRATNTGELFFGEGSRLTVL.

The chain recombines TRBV29-1 with TRBJ2-3; the D is unclear. The CDR3 sequence is 12 residues long. Trimming stripped 2 bases from V and 4 bases from J, with 7 bases between. Germline CDR1 and CDR2: SQVTM and ANQGSEA. CDR3 nucleotide sequence: TGCAGCGTTGAACTGGCCGCAGATACGCAGTATTTT. Protein: CSVELAADTQYF.

This chain uses TRBV6-5 with TRBJ2-2, with D hard to call. Trimming shortened V by 2 bases and J by 6 bases, and 10 bases separated the two germline ends. This CDR3 comprises 14 residues. Germline CDR1 MNHEY, CDR2 SVGAGI. CDR3 sequence (DNA): TGTGCCAGCAGTTACGACACGATAGCCGGGGAGCTGTTTTTT. It codes for CASSYDTIAGELFF.

The CDR3 region is CASTKGGRGHGYTF. The CDR3 nucleotides are TGTGCCAGCACCAAAGGGGGCAGGGGGCATGGCTACACCTTC. The V gene is TRBV7-9, the J gene TRBJ1-2, with 8 bases matching TRBD1. This CDR3 region has 14 residues. Unmatched junction bases numbered 10, after V lost 7 bases and J lost 6 bases. Germline CDR1 reads SEHNR; CDR2 reads FQNEAQ (reference sequence).

This sequence joins TRBV7-2 and TRBJ2-3; 11 bases are shared with TRBD1. The length of the CDR3 is 15 residues. The germline V gene has CDR1 SGHTA and CDR2 FQGNSA. The ends lost 5 bases at V and 3 bases at J; junction bases unmatched: 4. The CDR3 region is CASSRDRGETDTQYF. The CDR3 region has the DNA TGTGCCAGCAGCCGGGACAGGGGGGAAACAGATACGCAGTATTTT.

The chain recombines TRBV15 with TRBJ2-1, with 9 bases identical to TRBD2. CDR3 size: 14 residues. V was clipped by 2 bases and J by 8 bases; unmatched bases: 4. CDR1 and CDR2 (germline): LNHNV, YYDKDF (reference sequence). DNA of the CDR3: TGTGCCACCAGCAGACTAGCGGGAAGGGATGAGCAGTTCTTC. Translation: CATSRLAGRDEQFF. The whole variable domain, filled in from reference TRBV15 and TRBJ2-1, reads DAMVIQNPRYQVTQFGKPVTLSCSQTLNHNVMYWYQQKSSQAPKLLFHYYDKDFNNEADTPDNFQSRRPNTSFCFLDIRSPGLGDTAMYLCATSRLAGRDEQFFGPGTRLTVL.

The CDR3 loop is CASSGTEETQYF. In DNA form, the CDR3 reads TGTGCCAGCAGTGGGACAGAAGAGACCCAGTACTTC. The J gene is TRBJ2-5, the V gene TRBV6-6, with 7 bases matching TRBD1. This CDR3 has 12 amino acids. V shed 5 bases, J shed 3 bases, and the junction held 0 bases outside the gene matches. The germline V gene encodes CDR1 MNHNY and CDR2 SVGAGI (reference sequence).

The chain couples TRBV7-2 to TRBJ2-7; 9 bases match TRBD2. The CDR3 extends over 14 amino acids. V trimming: 0 bases; J trimming: 9 bases; junction bases outside the gene matches: 6. Per the germline V gene, CDR1 is SGHTA and CDR2 is FQGNSA. The CDR3 reads CASSLASSGRRQYF. The CDR3 DNA is TGTGCCAGCAGCTTAGCGAGTAGCGGGAGACGGCAGTACTTC. The whole variable domain, filled in from reference TRBV7-2 and TRBJ2-7, reads GAGVSQSPSNKVTEKGKDVELRCDPISGHTALYWYRQSLGQGLEFLIYFQGNSAPDKSGLPSDRFSAERTGGSVSTLTIQRTQQEDSAVYLCASSLASSGRRQYFGPGTRLTVT.

The CDR3 nucleotides are TGTGCCAGCAGGCTTGAACTAGCGGGGAAACAAGAGACCCAGTACTTC. Its translation: CASRLELAGKQETQYF. The genes are TRBV2 and TRBJ2-5; 10 nucleotides align to TRBD2. The germline gives CDR1 SNHLY, CDR2 FYNNEI. V was pared by 6 bases and J by 2 bases, with 9 bases of the junction left unmatched. The CDR3 is 16 amino acids.

The V gene is TRBV10-3, the J gene TRBJ1-1, with D uncertain. V dropped 8 bases and J dropped 5 bases, with 12 bases sitting between them. Germline lookup yields CDR1 ENHRY and CDR2 SYGVKD. The CDR3 totals 12 residues. The DNA of the CDR3 is TGTGCCATCGGCGAGGGCAGGACTGAAGCTTTCTTT. Residues: CAIGEGRTEAFF.

This clone has just a few counts. In DNA, the CDR3 is TGCAGCGTTGAAGATCAACATTCGCTGTTTTTT. Encoded protein: CSVEDQHSLFF. V usage is TRBV29-1 and J usage is TRBJ1-4, with D uncertain. V was shortened by 0 bases and J by 14 bases, with 10 bases between the two germline ends. Germline CDR1 is SQVTM and CDR2 is ANQGSEA. The length of the CDR3 is 11 residues.